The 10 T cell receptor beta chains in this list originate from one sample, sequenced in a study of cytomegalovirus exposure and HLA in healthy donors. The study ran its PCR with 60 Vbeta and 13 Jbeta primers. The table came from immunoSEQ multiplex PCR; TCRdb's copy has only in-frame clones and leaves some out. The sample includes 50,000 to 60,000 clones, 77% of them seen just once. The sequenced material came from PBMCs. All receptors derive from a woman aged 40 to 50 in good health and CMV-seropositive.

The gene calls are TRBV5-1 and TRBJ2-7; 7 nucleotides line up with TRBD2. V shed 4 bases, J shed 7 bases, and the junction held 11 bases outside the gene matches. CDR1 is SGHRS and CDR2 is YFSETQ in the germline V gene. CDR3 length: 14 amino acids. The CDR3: CASSPSGAGGEQYF. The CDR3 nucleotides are TGCGCCAGCAGCCCGAGCGGGGCCGGCGGAGAGCAGTACTTC.

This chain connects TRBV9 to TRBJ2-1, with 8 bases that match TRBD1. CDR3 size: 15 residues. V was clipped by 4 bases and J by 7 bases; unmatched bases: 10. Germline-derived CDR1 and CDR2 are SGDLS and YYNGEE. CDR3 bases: TGTGCCAGCAGCCCGGGACAGGTCCAAATGAATGAGCAGTTCTTC. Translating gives CASSPGQVQMNEQFF.

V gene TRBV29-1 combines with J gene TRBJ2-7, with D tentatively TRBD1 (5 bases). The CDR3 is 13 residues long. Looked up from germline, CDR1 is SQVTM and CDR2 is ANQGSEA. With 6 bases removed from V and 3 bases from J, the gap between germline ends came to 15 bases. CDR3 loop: CSVNPDGHYEQYF. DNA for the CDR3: TGCAGCGTAAATCCTGACGGACACTACGAGCAGTACTTC.

CDR3 region: CASSVPGVTYEQYF. The CDR3 DNA is TGTGCCAGCAGCGTCCCCGGGGTTACCTACGAGCAGTACTTC. The chain recombines TRBV7-9 with TRBJ2-7; D perhaps matches TRBD2 (5 bases). This CDR3 region has 14 residues. Germline CDR1 SEHNR, CDR2 FQNEAQ (reference sequence). V lost 5 bases, J lost 2 bases, and 13 bases lay in between.

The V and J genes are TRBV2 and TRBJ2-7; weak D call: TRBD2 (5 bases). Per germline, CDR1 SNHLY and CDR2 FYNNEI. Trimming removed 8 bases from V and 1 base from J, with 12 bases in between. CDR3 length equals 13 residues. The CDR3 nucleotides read TGTGCCAGCGTATCGCGGGCGTCCTACGAGCAGTACTTC. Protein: CASVSRASYEQYF.

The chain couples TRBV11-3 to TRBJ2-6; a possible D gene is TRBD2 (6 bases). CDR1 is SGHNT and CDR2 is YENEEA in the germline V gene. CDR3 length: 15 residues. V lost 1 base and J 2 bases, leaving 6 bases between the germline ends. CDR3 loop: CASSLGGAGANVLTF. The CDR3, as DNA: TGTGCCAGCAGCTTAGGGGGGGCTGGGGCCAACGTCCTGACTTTC.

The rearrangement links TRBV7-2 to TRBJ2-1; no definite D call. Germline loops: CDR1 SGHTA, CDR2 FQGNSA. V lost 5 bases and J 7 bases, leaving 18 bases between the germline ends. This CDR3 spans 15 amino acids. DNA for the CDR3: TGTGCCAGCAGCCCTAGAACGGCAGCAGAGAATGAGCAGTTCTTC. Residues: CASSPRTAAENEQFF.

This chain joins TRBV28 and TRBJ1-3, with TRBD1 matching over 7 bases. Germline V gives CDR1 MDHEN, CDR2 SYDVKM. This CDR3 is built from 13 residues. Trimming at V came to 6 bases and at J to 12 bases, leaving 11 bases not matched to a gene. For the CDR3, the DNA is TGTGCCAGCAGCCAGGGGGACACTCGTGGCATATATTTT. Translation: CASSQGDTRGIYF.

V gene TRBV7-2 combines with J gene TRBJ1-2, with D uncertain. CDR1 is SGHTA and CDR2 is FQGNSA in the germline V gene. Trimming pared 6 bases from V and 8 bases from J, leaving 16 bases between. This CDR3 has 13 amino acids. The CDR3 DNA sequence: TGTGCCAGCAGTTTCCCCCCCGAGGAGGGCTACACCTTC. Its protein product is CASSFPPEEGYTF.

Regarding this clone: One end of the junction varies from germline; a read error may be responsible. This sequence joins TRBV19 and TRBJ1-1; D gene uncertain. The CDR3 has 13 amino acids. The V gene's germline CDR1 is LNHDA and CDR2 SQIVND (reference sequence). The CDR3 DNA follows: TGTGCCAGTAGTTTAGAAGCGAGCACTGAAGCTTTCTTT. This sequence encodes CASSLEASTEAFF.